The 27 T cell receptor beta chains below all came from one sample that was sequenced in a study of blood T cell repertoires in COVID-19. TCRdb keeps only in-frame clones here, not all; method: immunoSEQ multiplex PCR. Of about 210,000 clones listed, roughly 80% are singletons. Sequenced input: peripheral blood. These receptors were obtained from a woman in her sixties or seventies with COVID-19, enrolled during active disease.

The rearrangement uses TRBV18 and TRBJ2-1; D remains ambiguous. Between the trimmed V and J ends, which lost 6 bases and 5 bases, there was a span of 17 bases. In germline, CDR1 is KGHSH, CDR2 LQKENI. This CDR3 has 15 residues. The CDR3, as DNA: TGTGCCAGCTCCGCGAATCTCCCATTGGACAATGAGCAGTTCTTC. Protein sequence: CASSANLPLDNEQFF.

The CDR3 DNA follows: TGTGCCAGCAGCCACGGGATCCCCAACCAGCCCCAGCATTTT. Translating gives CASSHGIPNQPQHF. V gene TRBV7-2 combines with J gene TRBJ1-5; the D is unclear. Trimming took off 5 bases at V and 7 bases at J, with 15 bases between the two ends. The CDR3 has 14 amino acids. Germline V gene sequence: CDR1 SGHTA, CDR2 FQGNSA. Combining the CDR3 with reference TRBV7-2 and TRBJ1-5 gives the whole variable domain GAGVSQSPSNKVTEKGKDVELRCDPISGHTALYWYRQSLGQGLEFLIYFQGNSAPDKSGLPSDRFSAERTGGSVSTLTIQRTQQEDSAVYLCASSHGIPNQPQHFGDGTRLSIL.

The chain uses TRBV6-5 and TRBJ1-3; 9 nucleotides align to TRBD1. The CDR3 has 15 residues. V lost 7 bases to trimming and J lost 4 bases; unmatched junction nucleotides: 8. The germline CDR1 and CDR2 sequences are MNHEY and SVGAGI. The CDR3 reads CASISTGGRGNTIYF. The CDR3 DNA reads as TGTGCCAGCATCTCGACAGGGGGTAGGGGAAACACCATATATTTT.

The chain combines TRBV18 with TRBJ2-7; no clear D. The CDR3 runs to 12 residues. V lost 2 bases and J lost 7, with 9 bases in between. Germline V lookup: CDR1 KGHSH, CDR2 LQKENI. Written as DNA, the CDR3 is TGTGCCAGCTCACCAGATTCCGGGGAGCAGTACTTC. Translation: CASSPDSGEQYF.

The chain recombines TRBV6-1 with TRBJ2-3; D possibly corresponds to TRBD2 (5 bases). The CDR3 consists of 15 residues. Trimming left V 3 bases short and J 5 bases short, with 15 bases between. Germline CDR1 reads MNHNS; CDR2 reads SASEGT. This CDR3 reads CASSEARLAGDTQYF. CDR3 DNA: TGTGCCAGCAGTGAGGCACGCCTAGCAGGAGATACGCAGTATTTT.

The V call is TRBV7-8, the J call TRBJ1-5; D is possibly TRBD1 (6 bases). This CDR3 spans 13 amino acids. Germline V gives CDR1 SGHVS, CDR2 FQNEAQ. With 5 bases removed from V and 4 bases from J, the gap between germline ends came to 9 bases. The DNA of the CDR3 is TGTGCCAGCAGCCGACAGGTTAATCAGCCCCAGCATTTT. It codes for CASSRQVNQPQHF. Together with reference TRBV7-8 and TRBJ1-5, the CDR3 gives the full variable domain: GAGVSQSPRYKVAKRGQDVALRCDPISGHVSLFWYQQALGQGPEFLTYFQNEAQLDKSGLPSDRFFAERPEGSVSTLKIQRTQQEDSAVYLCASSRQVNQPQHFGDGTRLSIL.

This chain joins TRBV7-2 and TRBJ2-2; D uncertain. V lost 5 bases, J lost 6 bases, and 16 bases lay in between. Germline CDR1 reads SGHTA; CDR2 reads FQGNSA. The CDR3 runs 15 residues. CDR3 protein: CASSPYRTVSGELFF. CDR3 DNA sequence: TGTGCCAGCAGCCCCTACCGAACAGTCTCCGGGGAGCTGTTTTTT.

J is TRBJ1-2 and V is TRBV28; D is perhaps TRBD1 (6 bases). Germline loops: CDR1 MDHEN, CDR2 SYDVKM. Trimming cost V 2 bases and J 0 bases, with 13 bases left between them. This CDR3 is built from 16 residues. The CDR3 loop reads CASSLAGAEANYGYTF. DNA of the CDR3: TGTGCCAGCAGTTTAGCAGGGGCGGAAGCTAACTATGGCTACACCTTC.

V gene TRBV7-3 combines with J gene TRBJ2-3; D perhaps matches TRBD1 (5 bases). Trimming took off 0 bases at V and 2 bases at J, with 9 bases between the two ends. The CDR3 consists of 15 residues. From germline, CDR1 is SGHTA and CDR2 FQGTGA. The CDR3 sequence is CASSLTAGPTDTQYF. The CDR3 coding sequence is TGTGCCAGCAGCTTAACTGCAGGGCCCACAGATACGCAGTATTTT.

The rearrangement links TRBV7-2 to TRBJ2-7, with D perhaps matching TRBD2 (5 bases). Germline-derived CDR1 and CDR2 are SGHTA and FQGNSA. CDR3 length equals 13 residues. The ends were cut back, 1 base at V and 13 bases at J, with 17 bases in the middle. DNA of the CDR3: TGTGCCAGCAGCTTAGAGGAGGCAGGATCCCATTACTTC. Encoded protein: CASSLEEAGSHYF.

The chain has TRBV29-1 and TRBJ2-3; 12 positions match TRBD1. The CDR3 spans 15 residues. Unmatched junction bases numbered 5, after V lost 0 bases and J lost 7 bases. CDR1 and CDR2 (germline): SQVTM, ANQGSEA. In nucleotides, the CDR3 is TGCAGCGTTGAAGATTGGGACAGGGGGCGGAATACGCAGTATTTT. Encoded protein: CSVEDWDRGRNTQYF.

The chain employs TRBV5-1 and TRBJ2-5; tentative D call: TRBD2 (6 bases). V dropped 0 bases and J dropped 0 bases, with 9 bases sitting between them. Looked up from germline, CDR1 is SGHRS and CDR2 is YFSETQ. The CDR3 loop spans 15 amino acids. The CDR3 nucleotides read TGCGCCAGCAGCTTGGGTGGGACTGACCAAGAGACCCAGTACTTC. This translates into CASSLGGTDQETQYF.

The chain uses TRBV5-4 and TRBJ2-5; 7 nucleotides line up with TRBD2. V shed 3 bases, J shed 4 bases, and the junction held 9 bases outside the gene matches. Germline V gene sequence: CDR1 SGHNT, CDR2 YYREEE (reference sequence). The CDR3 runs to 15 residues. The CDR3: CASSSTQRDGETQYF. CDR3 nucleotide sequence: TGTGCCAGCAGCTCGACCCAGCGGGATGGAGAGACCCAGTACTTC.

The chain employs TRBV29-1 and TRBJ2-3, with D maybe TRBD1 (6 bases). The CDR3 consists of 14 residues. Per the germline V gene, CDR1 is SQVTM and CDR2 is ANQGSEA. The V end was cut by 1 base, the J end by 2 bases, with 10 bases between. The chain's CDR3 is CSVEGQGNTDTQYF. The CDR3 DNA reads as TGCAGCGTTGAAGGGCAGGGGAACACAGATACGCAGTATTTT.

The gene calls are TRBV6-5 and TRBJ1-5, with TRBD1 as a possible D gene (6 bases). CDR1 and CDR2 from the germline V gene are MNHEY and SVGAGI. Trimming pared 5 bases from V and 4 bases from J, leaving 15 bases between. This CDR3 is built from 15 residues. CDR3 sequence (DNA): TGTGCCAGCAGTCGGAAAGGGGGAGTTAATCAGCCCCAGCATTTT. Residues: CASSRKGGVNQPQHF.

Concerning this clone itself: Other DNA sequences from this sample encode an identical CDR3 as well. V usage is TRBV28 and J usage is TRBJ1-5; 11 nucleotides match TRBD1. This CDR3 region has 15 residues. CDR1 is MDHEN and CDR2 is SYDVKM in the germline V gene. V trimming: 7 bases; J trimming: 4 bases; junction bases outside the gene matches: 6. The CDR3 DNA reads TGTGCCAGCAAAAAACGGGACAGGGGGAATCAGCCCCAGCATTTT. Protein sequence: CASKKRDRGNQPQHF.

CDR3: CATSRVGQGEPQHF. DNA of the CDR3: TGTGCCACCAGCAGAGTGGGACAGGGGGAGCCCCAGCATTTT. This rearrangement joins TRBV15 to TRBJ1-5; 11 bases line up with TRBD1. Germline V gives CDR1 LNHNV, CDR2 YYDKDF (reference sequence). J was trimmed by 8 bases and V by 1 base; bases with no gene match: 1. CDR3 length: 14 amino acids.

V and J are TRBV9 and TRBJ1-1; the D gene is possibly TRBD1 (5 bases). V was trimmed by 0 bases and J by 5 bases, leaving 14 bases between them. CDR3 size: 15 residues. Germline V gives CDR1 SGDLS, CDR2 YYNGEE. CDR3 DNA: TGTGCCAGCAGCGTAGGGGAGGGGAGGAGGACTGAAGCTTTCTTT. It is translated as CASSVGEGRRTEAFF.

This chain's CDR3 is CASSPETGAKELFF. CDR3 coding DNA: TGTGCCAGCTCACCGGAGACAGGGGCGAAAGAACTGTTTTTT. The chain carries TRBV18 and TRBJ1-4; TRBD1 agrees at 8 bases. This CDR3 is built from 14 residues. The junction had 9 bases not matched to a gene; V was cut back by 3 bases and J by 12 bases. The germline V gene encodes CDR1 KGHSH and CDR2 LQKENI.

This clone was seen only a few times. This chain links TRBV6-1 with TRBJ2-2; 16 bases agree with TRBD2. CDR1 and CDR2 from the germline V gene are MNHNS and SASEGT. V lost 2 bases and J lost 2; bases outside the gene matches: 5. There are 19 residues in the CDR3. The CDR3 DNA sequence: TGTGCCAGCAGTGAACCGGGACTAGCGGGAGGGATAAACACCGGGGAGCTGTTTTTT. Protein sequence: CASSEPGLAGGINTGELFF.

In DNA form, the CDR3 reads TGCAGCGTTGGGGGACAGAGCTATGGCTACACCTTC. It yields the protein CSVGGQSYGYTF. The J gene is TRBJ1-2, the V gene TRBV29-1; 7 bases map to TRBD1. After removal of 4 bases from V and 4 bases from J, the junction contained 3 bases not matched to a gene. The V gene's germline CDR1 is SQVTM and CDR2 ANQGSEA. The CDR3 extends over 12 amino acids.

Notes on this clone: The same CDR3 also results from other DNA sequences found in this sample. This sequence joins TRBV7-2 and TRBJ2-1; no reliable D call. Trimming removed 5 bases from V and 4 bases from J, with 6 bases in between. The CDR3 length is 12 residues. Germline CDR1 is SGHTA and CDR2 is FQGNSA. Here the CDR3 DNA reads TGTGCCAGCAGCCTACTATACAATGAGCAGTTCTTC. This encodes CASSLLYNEQFF.

J is TRBJ1-2 and V is TRBV9, with 9 nucleotides matching TRBD1. The trim removed 0 bases at V and 7 bases at J, leaving 7 bases unmatched. CDR1 SGDLS and CDR2 YYNGEE come from the germline V gene. The CDR3 length is 15 residues. The CDR3: CASSVALQGAGGYTF. The CDR3 DNA reads TGTGCCAGCAGCGTAGCTTTACAGGGGGCTGGTGGCTACACCTTC.

This clone was seen many times. Compared with germline, one end of the junction differs, possibly owing to a read error. In the same sample, other DNA sequences code for this CDR3. This chain connects TRBV11-2 to TRBJ2-2; D gene ambiguous. The CDR3 loop spans 13 amino acids. Germline V CDR1 and CDR2: SGHAT, FQNNGV. CDR3 bases: TGTGCCAGCAGTTTAGCCGGGACCGGGGAGCTGTTTTTT. Translating it yields CASSLAGTGELFF.

J is TRBJ1-4 and V is TRBV30, with D unresolved. Trimming removed 0 bases from V and 7 bases from J, with 6 bases in between. Per the germline V gene, CDR1 is GTSNPN and CDR2 is SVGIG (reference sequence). The CDR3 contains 12 residues. The CDR3, as DNA: TGTGCCTGGAGTGTACGGGGTGAAAAACTGTTTTTT. This encodes CAWSVRGEKLFF.

V gene TRBV6-4 combines with J gene TRBJ1-1, with D unresolved. Germline lookup yields CDR1 MRHNA and CDR2 SNTAGT. CDR3 length: 11 residues. V was pared by 9 bases and J by 5 bases, with 10 bases between. The CDR3 DNA follows: TGTGCCAGTCCCAGGTGGACTGAAGCTTTCTTT. This gives the protein CASPRWTEAFF.

The chain carries TRBV28 and TRBJ2-5; 7 bases align to TRBD2. The junction had 12 bases not matched to a gene; V was cut back by 7 bases and J by 4 bases. The CDR3 is made up of 15 amino acids. The V gene's germline CDR1 is MDHEN and CDR2 SYDVKM. The CDR3 nucleotides read TGTGCCAGCACCCTTCTCCGGGGAGGGGTAGAGACCCAGTACTTC. Protein sequence: CASTLLRGGVETQYF. The full variable domain, rest sourced from reference TRBV28 and TRBJ2-5, is DVKVTQSSRYLVKRTGEKVFLECVQDMDHENMFWYRQDPGLGLRLIYFSYDVKMKEKGDIPEGYSVSREKKERFSLILESASTNQTSMYLCASTLLRGGVETQYFGPGTRLLVL.